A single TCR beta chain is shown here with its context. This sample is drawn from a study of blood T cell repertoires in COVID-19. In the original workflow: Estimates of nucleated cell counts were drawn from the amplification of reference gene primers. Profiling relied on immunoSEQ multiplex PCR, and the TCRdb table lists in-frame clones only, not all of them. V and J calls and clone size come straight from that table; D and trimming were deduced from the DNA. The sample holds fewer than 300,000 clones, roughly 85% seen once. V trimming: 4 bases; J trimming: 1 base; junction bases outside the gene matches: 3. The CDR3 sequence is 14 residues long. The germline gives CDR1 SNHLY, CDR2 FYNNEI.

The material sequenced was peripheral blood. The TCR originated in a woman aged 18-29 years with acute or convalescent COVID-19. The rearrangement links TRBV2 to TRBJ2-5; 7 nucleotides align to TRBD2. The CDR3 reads CASSVRTSQETQYF. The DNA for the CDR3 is TGTGCCAGCAGTGTAAGGACTAGCCAAGAGACCCAGTACTTC.